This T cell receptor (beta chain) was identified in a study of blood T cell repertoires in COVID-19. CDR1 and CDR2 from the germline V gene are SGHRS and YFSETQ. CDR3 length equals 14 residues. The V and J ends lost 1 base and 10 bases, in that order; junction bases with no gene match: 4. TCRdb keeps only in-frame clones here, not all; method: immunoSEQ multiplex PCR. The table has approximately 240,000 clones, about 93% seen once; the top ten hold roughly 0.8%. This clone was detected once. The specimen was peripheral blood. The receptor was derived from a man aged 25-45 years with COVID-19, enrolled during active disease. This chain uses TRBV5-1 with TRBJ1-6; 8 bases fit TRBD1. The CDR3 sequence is CASSLIQGESPLHF. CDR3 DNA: TGCGCCAGCAGCTTGATACAGGGGGAATCACCCCTCCACTTT.